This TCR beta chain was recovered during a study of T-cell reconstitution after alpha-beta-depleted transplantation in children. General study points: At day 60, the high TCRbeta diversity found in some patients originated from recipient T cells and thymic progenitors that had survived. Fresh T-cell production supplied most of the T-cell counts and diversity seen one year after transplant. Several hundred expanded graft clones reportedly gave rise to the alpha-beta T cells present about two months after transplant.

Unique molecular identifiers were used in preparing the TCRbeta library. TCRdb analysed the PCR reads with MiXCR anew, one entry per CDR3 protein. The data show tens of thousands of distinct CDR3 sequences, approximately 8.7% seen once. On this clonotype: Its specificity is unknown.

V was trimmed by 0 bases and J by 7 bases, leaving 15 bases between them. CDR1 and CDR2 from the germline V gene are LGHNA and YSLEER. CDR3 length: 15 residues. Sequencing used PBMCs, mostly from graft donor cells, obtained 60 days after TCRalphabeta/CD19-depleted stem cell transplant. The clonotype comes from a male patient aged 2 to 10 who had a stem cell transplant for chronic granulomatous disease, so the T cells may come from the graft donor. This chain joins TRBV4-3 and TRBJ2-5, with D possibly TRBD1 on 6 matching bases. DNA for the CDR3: TGCGCCAGCAGCCAAGACCCGACAGGACGGGGGACCCAGTACTTC. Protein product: CASSQDPTGRGTQYF.